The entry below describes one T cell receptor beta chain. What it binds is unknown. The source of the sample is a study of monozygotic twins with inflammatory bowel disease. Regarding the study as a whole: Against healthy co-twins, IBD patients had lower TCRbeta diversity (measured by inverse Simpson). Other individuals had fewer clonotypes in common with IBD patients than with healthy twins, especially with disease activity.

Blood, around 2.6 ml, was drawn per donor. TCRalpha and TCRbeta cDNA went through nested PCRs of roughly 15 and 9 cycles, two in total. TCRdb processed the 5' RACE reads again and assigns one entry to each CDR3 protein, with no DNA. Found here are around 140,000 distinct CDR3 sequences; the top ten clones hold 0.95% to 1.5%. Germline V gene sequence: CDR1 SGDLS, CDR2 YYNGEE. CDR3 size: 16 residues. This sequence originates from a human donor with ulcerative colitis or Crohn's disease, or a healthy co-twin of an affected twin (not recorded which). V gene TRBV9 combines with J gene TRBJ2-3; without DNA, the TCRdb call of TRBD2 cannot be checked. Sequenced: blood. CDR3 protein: CASSVSSGNPTDTQYF.